These 17 T cell receptor beta chains were all obtained from the same sample, sequenced in a study of T cells in Graves' hyperthyroidism and ophthalmopathy. RNA transcripts served as the template for amplifying TCR beta CDR3 regions. The HTBI primer set served for first-round RT-PCR of the TCR CDR3. One entry per CDR3 protein, called by TCRdb with MiXCR from the multiplex PCR reads. The sample consists of some 510,000 distinct CDR3 sequences, around 45% of them appearing once. Specimen: peripheral blood or thyroid tissue (not recorded which). All receptors derive from a woman between 18 and 29 years old with Graves' hyperthyroidism.

In this sample, this clonotype turned up a few times. The gene calls are TRBV10-3 and TRBJ1-1; no clear D gene. Germline lookup yields CDR1 ENHRY and CDR2 SYGVKD. This CDR3 spans 13 amino acids. V lost 10 bases and J 3 bases, leaving 15 bases between the germline ends. CDR3 region: CASGRAPDTEAFF. The DNA for the CDR3 is TGTGCCAGCGGGAGGGCGCCAGACACTGAAGCTTTCTTT.

This clonotype was counted at least ten times. The chain couples TRBV7-8 to TRBJ2-2; D is unresolved. The germline CDR1 and CDR2 sequences are SGHVS and FQNEAQ. The length of the CDR3 is 15 residues. V lost 0 bases to trimming and J lost 4 bases, with 9 bases between them. CDR3 nucleotides: TGTGCCAGCAGCTTAGCACCACGTGGCACCGGGGAGCTGTTTTTT. Amino acids: CASSLAPRGTGELFF.

This clonotype was detected many times. A junction end diverges from the germline sequence, so it may reflect a read error. V usage is TRBV7-2 and J usage is TRBJ1-1; possible D gene TRBD1, 5 bases. The CDR3 sequence is 13 residues long. The V gene's germline CDR1 is SGHTA and CDR2 FQGNSA. The CDR3 sequence is CASTWGVGTEAFF. Here the CDR3 DNA reads TGCGCCAGCACCTGGGGCGTAGGTACTGAAGCTTTCTTT.

In this sample, this clonotype turned up many times. The chain has TRBV10-3 and TRBJ2-7; D is unclear. CDR1 is ENHRY and CDR2 is SYGVKD in the germline V gene. This CDR3 region has 14 residues. The V end lost 2 bases, the J end lost 5 bases, and 13 bases lay between the germline ends. Written as DNA, the CDR3 is TGTGCCATCAGTGAGCTCATCGCAGGAAACGAGCAGTACTTC. Encoded protein: CAISELIAGNEQYF.

There are a few counts of this clonotype. This chain uses TRBV20-1 with TRBJ1-5; 7 nucleotides match TRBD1. Germline V lookup: CDR1 DFQATT, CDR2 SNEGSKA (reference sequence). V lost 4 bases, J lost 4 bases, and 7 bases stayed unmatched. The CDR3 spans 14 residues. The chain's CDR3 is CSATPGQFNQPQHF. CDR3 coding DNA: TGCAGTGCTACCCCGGGACAGTTTAATCAGCCCCAGCATTTT.

V and J are TRBV25-1 and TRBJ1-1; possibly TRBD1 for D (5 bases). Trimming removed 11 bases at V and 4 bases at J, with 14 bases between. CDR1 is MGHDK, CDR2 SYGVNS, per germline. CDR3 size: 12 residues. The CDR3 protein is CAGQRGGTEAFF. As DNA, the CDR3 is TGTGCCGGGCAAAGGGGTGGCACTGAAGCTTTCTTT.

This clonotype was detected ten times or more. V is TRBV15 and J is TRBJ2-7; D unresolved. Germline CDR1 and CDR2: LNHNV and YYDKDF (reference sequence). Trimming shortened V by 5 bases and J by 4 bases, and 9 bases separated the two germline ends. CDR3 length equals 12 residues. This CDR3 is CATSDGPYEQYF. CDR3 nucleotides: TGTGCCACCAGCGACGGGCCTTACGAGCAGTACTTC.

With respect to this clonotype: Given a much more abundant clone one base away, this may be a read error. The rearrangement links TRBV5-6 to TRBJ1-2; D not resolved. Germline CDR1 reads SGHDT; CDR2 reads YYEEEE. This CDR3 is 11 amino acids long. The CDR3 loop reads CTSSQENGYTF. CDR3 nucleotides: TGTACCAGCAGCCAAGAGAATGGCTACACCTTC.

This clonotype has just a few counts. The chain carries TRBV6-4 and TRBJ1-2, with D unclear. Deletions cut 4 bases from V and 3 bases from J, with 9 bases between. Germline V CDR1 and CDR2: MRHNA, SNTAGT. The CDR3 loop spans 13 amino acids. The chain's CDR3 is CASSGSGHYGYTF. In DNA form, the CDR3 reads TGTGCCAGCAGTGGGTCAGGACACTATGGCTACACCTTC.

This clonotype was seen more than once but under ten times. The chain recombines TRBV2 with TRBJ2-7; 9 bases match TRBD2. CDR1 and CDR2 (germline): SNHLY, FYNNEI. This CDR3 region has 14 residues. Trimming removed 5 bases from V and 3 bases from J; junction bases left unmatched: 5. CDR3 residues: CASSFRREGYEQYF. The CDR3 bases are TGTGCCAGCAGTTTTCGGCGGGAGGGCTACGAGCAGTACTTC.

Worth noting for this clonotype: A read error may account for a junction end that differs from germline. The chain recombines TRBV2 with TRBJ1-2; D not certain. Germline CDR1 is SNHLY and CDR2 is FYNNEI. There are 11 residues in the CDR3. The CDR3 region is CVSSENYGYTF. DNA of the CDR3: TGTGTCAGCAGTGAGAACTATGGCTACACCTTC.

This clonotype was counted at least ten times. V usage is TRBV24-1 and J usage is TRBJ2-7, with a tentative D call TRBD1 (7 bases). The V end was cut by 3 bases, the J end by 4 bases, with 15 bases between. CDR1 is KGHDR and CDR2 is SFDVKD in the germline V gene. This CDR3 is built from 15 residues. The CDR3 region is CATSDPQGGGYEQYF. The CDR3 nucleotides are TGTGCCACCAGTGATCCGCAGGGGGGAGGATACGAGCAGTACTTC.

This sequence joins TRBV5-1 and TRBJ1-6; tentative D call: TRBD1 (5 bases). V was clipped by 4 bases and J by 7 bases, with 18 bases between them. The CDR3 totals 16 residues. The germline V gene encodes CDR1 SGHRS and CDR2 YFSETQ. The CDR3 region has the DNA TGCGCCAGCAGCCAAGGGGTGACAGCCCCGAATTCACCCCTCCACTTT. This translates into CASSQGVTAPNSPLHF.

This clonotype was detected only a few times. The chain couples TRBV2 to TRBJ1-5; unclear D gene. V lost 5 bases to trimming and J lost 1 base, with 15 bases between them. The CDR3 totals 16 residues. Germline CDR1 reads SNHLY; CDR2 reads FYNNEI. This CDR3 is CASSPGRRMSNQPQHF. The CDR3 DNA reads as TGTGCCAGCAGTCCGGGTCGACGAATGAGCAATCAGCCCCAGCATTTT.

The gene calls are TRBV5-4 and TRBJ1-1; possible D gene TRBD1, 6 bases. Trimming stripped 0 bases from V and 5 bases from J, with 14 bases between. CDR1 is SGHNT and CDR2 is YYREEE in the germline V gene (reference sequence). The CDR3 has 15 amino acids. The chain's CDR3 is CASSLVTGPGTEAFF. In nucleotides, the CDR3 is TGTGCCAGCAGCTTGGTTACAGGGCCTGGGACTGAAGCTTTCTTT.

The table lists this clonotype with a few counts. The rearrangement links TRBV2 to TRBJ2-7; 9 bases agree with TRBD1. The CDR3 runs to 15 residues. Germline trimming cut 5 bases from V and 2 bases from J; bases unmatched to any gene: 7. Germline values: CDR1 SNHLY, CDR2 FYNNEI. The CDR3 here is CASSILDRGAYEQYF. DNA for the CDR3: TGTGCCAGCAGTATCCTGGACAGGGGCGCCTACGAGCAGTACTTC.

Ten or more counts support this clonotype. The rearrangement uses TRBV7-2 and TRBJ2-7; perhaps TRBD2 as D (5 bases). Germline CDR1 SGHTA, CDR2 FQGNSA. V was shortened by 1 base and J by 4 bases, with 8 bases between the two germline ends. The length of the CDR3 is 13 residues. The CDR3 spells CASSLVQRYEQYF. CDR3 nucleotides: TGTGCCAGCAGCTTAGTGCAGCGGTACGAGCAGTACTTC.